The T cell receptor (beta chain) described here comes from a study of T cells in Graves' hyperthyroidism and ophthalmopathy. Overall study results and limits: Ophthalmopathy could be told apart from stable hyperthyroidism with a 13 V-J model. Ophthalmopathy got predicted by the model a median about 6.7 months before its onset.

Trimming pared 2 bases from V and 2 bases from J, leaving 9 bases between. The CDR3 length is 15 residues. The germline V gene encodes CDR1 MNHEY and CDR2 SVGEGT. Amplification yielded TCR beta CDR3 regions, with RNA transcripts as the source. The TCR CDR3 first-round RT-PCR relied on the HTBI primer set. One entry per CDR3 protein results from TCRdb running MiXCR on the multiplex PCR reads. The sample lists under 650,000 distinct CDR3 sequences; roughly 16% were seen once. This clonotype has just a few counts. What it binds is unknown. Input material: blood. The clonotype was recovered from a woman in her thirties with Graves' hyperthyroidism. The J gene is TRBJ2-2, the V gene TRBV6-2 or TRBV6-3; D is ambiguous. In DNA, the CDR3 is TGTGCCAGCAGTTACCAAAGATTTAACACCGGGGAGCTGTTTTTT. Protein product: CASSYQRFNTGELFF.